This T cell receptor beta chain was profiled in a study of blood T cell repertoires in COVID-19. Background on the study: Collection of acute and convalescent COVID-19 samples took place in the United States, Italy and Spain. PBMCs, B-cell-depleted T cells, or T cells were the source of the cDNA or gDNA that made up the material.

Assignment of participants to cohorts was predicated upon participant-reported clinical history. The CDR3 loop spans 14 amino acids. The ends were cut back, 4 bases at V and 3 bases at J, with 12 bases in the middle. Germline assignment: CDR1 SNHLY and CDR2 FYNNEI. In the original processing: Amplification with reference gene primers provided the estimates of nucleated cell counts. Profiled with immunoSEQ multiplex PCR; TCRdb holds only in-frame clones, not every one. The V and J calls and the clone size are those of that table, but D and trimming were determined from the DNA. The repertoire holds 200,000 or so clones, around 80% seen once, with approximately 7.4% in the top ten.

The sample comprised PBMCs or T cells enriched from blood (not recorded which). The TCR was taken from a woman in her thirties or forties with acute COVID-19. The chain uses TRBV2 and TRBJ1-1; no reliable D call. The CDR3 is CASSGRIGYTEAFF. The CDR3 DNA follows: TGTGCCAGCAGTGGGAGGATAGGGTACACTGAAGCTTTCTTT.